This entry lists 24 T cell receptor beta chains sequenced from one sample in a study of CD8 T cells in Susac syndrome. Random-hexamer reverse transcription was applied to roughly 0.5 to 1 ug RNA. TCRdb redid the calling of the immunoSEQ multiplex PCR reads with MiXCR, one entry per CDR3 protein. The sample holds about 300,000 distinct CDR3 sequences, 92% seen once. Source material: CD4+ T cells from PBMCs. Receptor source: a human donor with multiple sclerosis.

The chain uses TRBV5-6 and TRBJ1-4; tentatively, D is TRBD1 (6 bases). CDR1 SGHDT and CDR2 YYEEEE come from the germline V gene. Trimming took 4 bases from V and 8 from J, leaving 18 bases between them. The CDR3 is 15 amino acids. CDR3 in amino acids: CASSRWTVLREKLFF. CDR3 nucleotides: TGTGCCAGCAGCCGGTGGACAGTCTTACGGGAAAAACTGTTTTTT.

The chain has TRBV3-1 and TRBJ1-1; the match to TRBD1 covers 8 bases. Germline V CDR1 and CDR2: LGHDT, YNNKEL (reference sequence). The CDR3 sequence is 15 residues long. V was pared by 4 bases and J by 1 base, with 5 bases of the junction left unmatched. This CDR3 is CASSPRTGWNTEAFF. In DNA form, the CDR3 reads TGTGCCAGCAGCCCAAGGACAGGGTGGAACACTGAAGCTTTCTTT. Using reference TRBV3-1 and TRBJ1-1 for the parts outside the CDR3, the full variable domain is DTAVSQTPKYLVTQMGNDKSIKCEQNLGHDTMYWYKQDSKKFLKIMFSYNNKELIINETVPNRFSPKSPDKAHLNLHINSLELGDSAVYFCASSPRTGWNTEAFFGQGTRLTVV.

The CDR3 protein is CSVGSGGGSQPQHF. CDR3 nucleotides: TGCAGCGTTGGATCAGGCGGCGGGAGTCAGCCCCAGCATTTT. The chain is built from TRBV29-1 and TRBJ1-5, with D unresolved. The germline CDR1 and CDR2 sequences are SQVTM and ANQGSEA. The CDR3 is 14 residues long. With 4 bases removed from V and 6 bases from J, the gap between germline ends came to 16 bases.

This clonotype was counted once. The chain combines TRBV2 with TRBJ1-1; the D is unclear. V lost 4 bases, J lost 1 base, and 10 bases lay in between. The CDR3 extends over 14 amino acids. Germline-derived CDR1 and CDR2 are SNHLY and FYNNEI. The CDR3 region has the DNA TGTGCCAGCAGTGGCCGAGTAGAGAACACTGAAGCTTTCTTT. This sequence encodes CASSGRVENTEAFF.

The rearrangement links TRBV12-3 or TRBV12-4 to TRBJ2-1; D not resolved. The length of the CDR3 is 15 residues. V lost 7 bases to trimming and J lost 0 bases, with 13 bases between them. The CDR3 protein is CASKIQRSSYNEQFF. CDR3 nucleotide sequence: TGTGCCAGCAAAATACAAAGGAGCTCCTACAATGAGCAGTTCTTC.

The chain recombines TRBV5-1 with TRBJ2-5, with TRBD1 matching 10 bases. Germline V gene data show CDR1 as SGHRS and CDR2 as YFSETQ. The V segment lost 1 base and the J segment 2 bases; nucleotides outside the gene matches: 2. The CDR3 sequence is 15 residues long. The CDR3 bases are TGCGCCAGCAGCTTGCCGGGACAGGGGCAAGAGACCCAGTACTTC. It translates to CASSLPGQGQETQYF.

The chain couples TRBV18 to TRBJ2-5; weak D call: TRBD2 (6 bases). The germline V gene has CDR1 KGHSH and CDR2 LQKENI. Trimming took off 4 bases at V and 1 base at J, with 10 bases between the two ends. The CDR3 consists of 14 residues. The CDR3, as DNA: TGTGCCAGCTCACGCGGGGTCGGCCAAGAGACCCAGTACTTC. Translation: CASSRGVGQETQYF. Full variable domain (missing parts from reference TRBV18 and TRBJ2-5): NAGVMQNPRHLVRRRGQEARLRCSPMKGHSHVYWYRQLPEEGLKFMVYLQKENIIDESGMPKERFSAEFPKEGPSILRIQQVVRGDSAAYFCASSRGVGQETQYFGPGTRLLVL.

The V and J genes are TRBV5-1 and TRBJ1-1; the D is unclear. Germline loops: CDR1 SGHRS, CDR2 YFSETQ. Between the trimmed V and J ends, which lost 0 bases and 0 bases, there was a span of 9 bases. CDR3 length: 15 residues. The CDR3 bases are TGCGCCAGCAGCTTGGTCGGTTCTATGAACACTGAAGCTTTCTTT. This sequence encodes CASSLVGSMNTEAFF.

The rearrangement uses TRBV20-1 and TRBJ2-1; TRBD2 matches at 10 bases. Germline V gene lookup returns CDR1 DFQATT and CDR2 SNEGSKA (reference sequence). The CDR3 extends over 15 amino acids. The V gene end was trimmed by 6 bases and the J gene end by 4 bases; junction bases not matched to a gene: 9. CDR3 coding DNA: TGCAGTGCCCTTCATAGCGGGAGGAGGTACAATGAGCAGTTCTTC. Amino acid sequence: CSALHSGRRYNEQFF.

V and J are TRBV7-2 and TRBJ2-3; D is perhaps TRBD2 (6 bases). CDR3 size: 15 residues. The germline gives CDR1 SGHTA, CDR2 FQGNSA. Trimming shortened V by 4 bases and J by 0 bases, and 11 bases separated the two germline ends. The CDR3 DNA reads TGTGCCAGCAGCTCAGCGGGCCAAAGCACAGATACGCAGTATTTT. This sequence encodes CASSSAGQSTDTQYF. The variable domain in full, completed from reference TRBV7-2 and TRBJ2-3, reads GAGVSQSPSNKVTEKGKDVELRCDPISGHTALYWYRQSLGQGLEFLIYFQGNSAPDKSGLPSDRFSAERTGGSVSTLTIQRTQQEDSAVYLCASSSAGQSTDTQYFGPGTRLTVL.

The rearrangement links TRBV4-3 to TRBJ2-4, with 7 bases that match TRBD1. Germline CDR1 and CDR2: LGHNA and YSLEER. The CDR3 is 15 amino acids. J was trimmed by 4 bases and V by 0 bases; bases with no gene match: 3. The CDR3 DNA reads TGCGCCAGCAGCCAAGATAGGACAGGAAAAAACATTCAGTACTTC. It codes for CASSQDRTGKNIQYF.

This chain links TRBV19 with TRBJ1-2; weak D call: TRBD1 (6 bases). Germline V gene sequence: CDR1 LNHDA, CDR2 SQIVND (reference sequence). V was clipped by 6 bases and J by 4 bases, with 12 bases between them. The CDR3 totals 13 residues. In DNA, the CDR3 is TGTGCCAGTAGGAAAGGACAGATCTATGGCTACACCTTC. It specifies CASRKGQIYGYTF.

The rearrangement joins TRBV3-1 to TRBJ1-3, with D unclear. Trimming took 3 bases from V and 4 from J, leaving 19 bases between them. CDR3 size: 17 residues. Germline V CDR1 and CDR2: LGHDT, YNNKEL (reference sequence). DNA for the CDR3: TGTGCCAGCAGCCATAATCCGGACCTCTCGGGAGGAAACACCATATATTTT. This codes for CASSHNPDLSGGNTIYF.

This chain's CDR3 is CASSQQGPYGYTF. As DNA, the CDR3 is TGTGCCAGCAGCCAACAGGGTCCCTATGGCTACACCTTC. The chain has TRBV14 and TRBJ1-2, with TRBD1 as a possible D gene (5 bases). Trimming pared 2 bases from V and 4 bases from J, leaving 8 bases between. CDR1 is SGHDN, CDR2 FVKESK, per germline. CDR3 length: 13 amino acids.

V and J are TRBV24-1 and TRBJ2-2; 7 positions match TRBD2. V shed 2 bases and J 0 bases; nucleotides not matched to a gene: 5. The CDR3 length is 17 residues. Germline V CDR1 and CDR2: KGHDR, SFDVKD. In DNA form, the CDR3 reads TGTGCCACCAGTGATTCTCCGGGAGGACCGAACACCGGGGAGCTGTTTTTT. Translation: CATSDSPGGPNTGELFF.

The chain couples TRBV12-3 or TRBV12-4 to TRBJ2-4; no clear D. CDR3 length: 11 amino acids. V gave up 0 bases and J gave up 8 bases, with 2 bases separating them. CDR3 bases: TGTGCCAGCAGTTTAGCAGACATTCAGTACTTC. Translated, it gives CASSLADIQYF.

The V call is TRBV6-6, the J call TRBJ2-3; D is perhaps TRBD1 or TRBD2 (5 bases each). V dropped 5 bases and J dropped 1 base, with 13 bases sitting between them. Germline V gene sequence: CDR1 MNHNY, CDR2 SVGAGI (reference sequence). This CDR3 spans 15 amino acids. The CDR3 loop reads CASSPIGTRTDTQYF. The CDR3 region has the DNA TGTGCCAGCAGTCCTATAGGGACCCGCACAGATACGCAGTATTTT.

This sequence joins TRBV7-9 and TRBJ2-5, with 8 bases matching TRBD2. The germline V gene encodes CDR1 SEHNR and CDR2 FQNEAQ (reference sequence). The CDR3 loop spans 17 amino acids. V shed 5 bases and J 1 base; nucleotides not matched to a gene: 12. CDR3 sequence reads: CASSKTPIAGSQETQYF. In DNA form, the CDR3 reads TGTGCCAGCAGCAAGACACCTATAGCGGGGAGCCAAGAGACCCAGTACTTC. The full variable domain, its missing parts supplied by reference TRBV7-9 and TRBJ2-5, is DTGVSQNPRHKITKRGQNVTFRCDPISEHNRLYWYRQTLGQGPEFLTYFQNEAQLEKSRLLSDRFSAERPKGSFSTLEIQRTEQGDSAMYLCASSKTPIAGSQETQYFGPGTRLLVL.

The chain recombines TRBV7-2 with TRBJ2-6; the D gene could be TRBD1 or TRBD2 (5 bases each). V was cut by 3 bases and J by 1 base, with 7 bases left in between. Germline assignment: CDR1 SGHTA and CDR2 FQGNSA. This CDR3 has 15 residues. The CDR3 here is CASSFRESGANVLTF. The CDR3 region has the DNA TGTGCCAGCAGCTTCAGGGAGTCTGGGGCCAACGTCCTGACTTTC.

The V and J genes are TRBV12-3 or TRBV12-4 and TRBJ2-3; TRBD2 might be the D (6 bases). This CDR3 comprises 15 residues. Trimming stripped 3 bases from V and 2 bases from J, with 12 bases between. The chain's CDR3 is CASSLGRTITDTQYF. CDR3 coding DNA: TGTGCCAGCAGTTTGGGGAGGACTATCACAGATACGCAGTATTTT.

The chain carries TRBV29-1 and TRBJ2-1; the match to TRBD1 covers 10 bases. The ends lost 3 bases at V and 8 bases at J; junction bases unmatched: 7. The CDR3 loop spans 14 amino acids. Germline CDR1 is SQVTM and CDR2 is ANQGSEA. CDR3 residues: CSVELDRGSDEQFF. CDR3 DNA sequence: TGCAGCGTTGAGCTGGACAGGGGGAGTGATGAGCAGTTCTTC.

This rearrangement joins TRBV24-1 to TRBJ2-5; D unresolved. The CDR3 is 13 residues long. Trimming removed 4 bases from V and 0 bases from J, with 5 bases in between. Looked up from germline, CDR1 is KGHDR and CDR2 is SFDVKD. CDR3 residues: CATSEKHQETQYF. The CDR3 DNA sequence: TGTGCCACCAGTGAGAAACACCAAGAGACCCAGTACTTC.

The chain is built from TRBV5-6 and TRBJ1-2; 7 bases agree with TRBD1. Germline CDR1 is SGHDT and CDR2 is YYEEEE. After removal of 7 bases from V and 2 bases from J, the junction contained 11 bases not matched to a gene. The CDR3 has 15 residues. The CDR3 DNA sequence: TGTGCCAGCTACGACCCGGGACAGACAAACTATGGCTACACCTTC. This codes for CASYDPGQTNYGYTF.

This sequence joins TRBV20-1 and TRBJ2-3; TRBD2 matches 8 bases. The CDR3 runs to 15 residues. After removal of 6 bases from V and 2 bases from J, the junction contained 10 bases not matched to a gene. Germline CDR1 reads DFQATT; CDR2 reads SNEGSKA (reference sequence). The CDR3 nucleotides are TGCAGTGCCGGGTCAACTAGCGGCATCACAGATACGCAGTATTTT. Amino acids: CSAGSTSGITDTQYF.